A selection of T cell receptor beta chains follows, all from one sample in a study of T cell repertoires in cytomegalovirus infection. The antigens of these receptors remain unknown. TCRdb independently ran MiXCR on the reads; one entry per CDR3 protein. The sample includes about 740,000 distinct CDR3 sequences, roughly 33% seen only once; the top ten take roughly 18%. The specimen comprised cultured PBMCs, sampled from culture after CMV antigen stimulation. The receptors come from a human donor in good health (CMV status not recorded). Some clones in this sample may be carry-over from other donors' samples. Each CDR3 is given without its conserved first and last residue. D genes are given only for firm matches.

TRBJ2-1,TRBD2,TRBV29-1,SDQGGRPEAYGEQF
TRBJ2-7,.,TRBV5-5,ASSLAFHEQY
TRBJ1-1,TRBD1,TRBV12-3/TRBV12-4,ASSLRGTGPGTEAF
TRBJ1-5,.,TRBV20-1,SARDRYWPGNQPQH
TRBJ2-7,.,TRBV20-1,SARKRTGSYEQY
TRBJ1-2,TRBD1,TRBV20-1,SAIHRDSDGYT
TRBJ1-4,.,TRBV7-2,ASSFSGHSNEKLF
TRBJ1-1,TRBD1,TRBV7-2,ASSLGQAYTEAF
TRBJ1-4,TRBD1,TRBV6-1,ASLAWDRKINEKLF
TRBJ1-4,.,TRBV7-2,ASSLVSFNEKLF
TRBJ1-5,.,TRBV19,ASSMGGYQPQH
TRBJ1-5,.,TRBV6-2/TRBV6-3,ASSYAGWQPQH
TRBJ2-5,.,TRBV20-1,SARESRQIQETQY
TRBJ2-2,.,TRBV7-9,ASVAGTNTGELF
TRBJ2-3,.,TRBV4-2,ASSQDAPAAQY
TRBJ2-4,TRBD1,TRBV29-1,SVLHTGGENIQY
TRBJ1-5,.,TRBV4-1,ASSQVSPDSYNQPQH
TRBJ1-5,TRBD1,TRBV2,ASSEVTGDQPQH
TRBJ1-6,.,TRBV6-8,ASRTAAPDSPLH
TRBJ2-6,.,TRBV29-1,SVERLGANVLT
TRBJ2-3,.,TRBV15,ATSSHRPDTQY
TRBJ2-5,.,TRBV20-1,SARGGLLETQY
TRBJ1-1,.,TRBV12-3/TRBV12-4,ASSFGRYEAF
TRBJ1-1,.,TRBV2,ASSSQSGTEAF
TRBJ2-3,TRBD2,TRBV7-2,ASSSRLAGGYTQY
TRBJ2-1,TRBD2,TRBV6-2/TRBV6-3,ASSYSRGSSYNEQF